The rows below give T cell receptor beta chains drawn from one sample of a study of shared clonotypes between healthy human individuals. Measured with immunoSEQ multiplex PCR; TCRdb has only the in-frame clones, and not every one. The sample records some 2,000,000 clones, roughly 94% being singletons. Sequenced input: naive CD4+ T cells sorted from blood. The source of these receptors is a man aged 18 to 30 in good health. The CDR3 runs from the conserved cysteine through the conserved F or W. Each record gives: V gene, J gene, CDR3 protein.

>TRBV5-1|TRBJ1-4
CASSLGQGPEKLFF
>TRBV30|TRBJ2-7
CACRYRTGEQYF
>TRBV2|TRBJ2-1
CASSRTNSYNEQFF
>TRBV29-1|TRBJ2-7
CSVGVSGKHHYEQYF
>TRBV4-1|TRBJ2-1
CASSQVPTSGGVNEQFF
>TRBV10-3|TRBJ1-6
CAIRDRENSPLHF
>TRBV7-9|TRBJ2-7
CASSFGHSYEQYF
>TRBV4-1|TRBJ1-1
CASSHPGGNTEAFF
>TRBV5-6|TRBJ2-5
CASSLLAGGRETQYF
>TRBV5-1|TRBJ2-7
CASSTGQGWSAQYF
>TRBV18|TRBJ1-1
CASSPVRNTEAFF
>TRBV2|TRBJ1-1
CASSRDRGAEAFF
>TRBV18|TRBJ2-7
CASSPETRVPEQYF
>TRBV19|TRBJ2-6
CASSQEGSGANVLTF
>TRBV19|TRBJ2-3
CASSMRAGTGGVTDTQYF
>TRBV25-1|TRBJ2-7
CASSSGRPYEQYF
>TRBV29-1|TRBJ2-1
CSVRGTWGNEQFF
>TRBV4-2|TRBJ1-1
CASSQAGGTGRTEAFF
>TRBV5-1|TRBJ2-7
CASSVGQEYEQYF
>TRBV6-6|TRBJ2-5
CASRGLIQETQYF
>TRBV5-4|TRBJ2-7
CASSLGGGSYEQYF
>TRBV2|TRBJ2-1
CASRPERLPSSEQFF
>TRBV7-9|TRBJ2-5
CASSSQWTQYF
>TRBV11-2|TRBJ1-4
CASSPGQGNEKLFF
>TRBV30|TRBJ1-1
CALLPQKNTEAFF
>TRBV11-2|TRBJ1-5
CASSLRDGDQPQHF
>TRBV6-6|TRBJ2-1
CASSYETSGVHEQFF
>TRBV5-4|TRBJ1-1
CASSLIRENTEAFF
>TRBV7-2|TRBJ2-1
CASSLAGATHSYNEQFF
>TRBV29-1|TRBJ2-5
CSVVGARELGVTQYF
>TRBV7-9|TRBJ2-1
CASSETPPAGGNEQFF
>TRBV7-2|TRBJ2-3
CASSLEGAAGTQYF
>TRBV2|TRBJ1-5
CASSSGQLNQPQHF
>TRBV5-6|TRBJ1-1
CASSVQLNRGTEAFF
>TRBV7-9|TRBJ2-1
CASSKGLAEGASYNEQFF
>TRBV6-5|TRBJ1-2
CASTRRANYGYTF
>TRBV29-1|TRBJ1-2
CSVEDGGPGFFF